These 28 T cell receptor beta chains originate from one sample sequenced in a study of T cells after yellow fever vaccination. One entry per CDR3 protein, called by TCRdb with MiXCR from the 5' RACE reads. The sample shows roughly 340,000 distinct CDR3 sequences, 3% to 4.5% of them seen only once. The sequences come from PBMCs, collected 5 days after the yellow fever booster vaccination. These receptor sequences come from a man between 18 and 35 years old who received the YFV17D yellow fever vaccine.

V usage is TRBV7-2 and J usage is TRBJ1-6; D remains unclear. Trimming removed 7 bases at V and 9 bases at J, with 22 bases between. Per germline, CDR1 SGHTA and CDR2 FQGNSA. CDR3 length: 16 residues. The CDR3 bases are TGTGCCAGCAACCCCTCGGGTAGAGCAGTTCGTTCACCCCTCCACTTT. Its translation: CASNPSGRAVRSPLHF.

In its sample, this clonotype was seen many times. As DNA, the CDR3 is TGTGCCAGCTCACCTGGGACTAGCGGGGACAATGAGCAGTTCTTC. Translation: CASSPGTSGDNEQFF. The V gene is TRBV18, the J gene TRBJ2-1, with TRBD2 identical over 13 bases. V trimming: 3 bases; J trimming: 5 bases; junction bases outside the gene matches: 1. The CDR3 covers 15 residues. CDR1 and CDR2 (germline): KGHSH, LQKENI.

V and J are TRBV14 and TRBJ1-1; 9 bases fit TRBD1. V was pared by 2 bases and J by 2 bases, with 9 bases of the junction left unmatched. This CDR3 has 17 amino acids. Germline V gene lookup returns CDR1 SGHDN and CDR2 FVKESK. The CDR3 DNA follows: TGTGCCAGCAGCCAACACCCGGGGACAGGGATTAACACTGAAGCTTTCTTT. Amino acid sequence: CASSQHPGTGINTEAFF.

This clonotype was counted ten times or more. This chain uses TRBV7-9 with TRBJ1-2; no firm D call. This CDR3 is built from 15 residues. Germline CDR1 is SEHNR and CDR2 is FQNEAQ (reference sequence). V lost 1 base and J lost 1, with 10 bases in between. CDR3 DNA sequence: TGTGCCAGCAGCTTAGTGGCGGGCAGTAACTATGGCTACACCTTC. It is translated as CASSLVAGSNYGYTF. Filled out from reference TRBV7-9 and TRBJ1-2, the complete variable domain reads DTGVSQNPRHKITKRGQNVTFRCDPISEHNRLYWYRQTLGQGPEFLTYFQNEAQLEKSRLLSDRFSAERPKGSFSTLEIQRTEQGDSAMYLCASSLVAGSNYGYTFGSGTRLTVV.

The rearrangement uses TRBV6-5 and TRBJ1-5, with 9 bases aligning to TRBD1. The CDR3 is 20 amino acids. The germline V gene encodes CDR1 MNHEY and CDR2 SVGAGI. V lost 2 bases, J lost 2 bases, and 16 bases stayed unmatched. The CDR3 coding sequence is TGTGCCAGCAGTTACCTTACTCTGGGACAGGGTTTTACGGGCAATCAGCCCCAGCATTTT. This sequence encodes CASSYLTLGQGFTGNQPQHF.

J is TRBJ2-7 and V is TRBV9; maybe TRBD1 (6 bases). Germline CDR1 SGDLS, CDR2 YYNGEE. Trimming cost V 4 bases and J 0 bases, with 11 bases left between them. This CDR3 region has 14 residues. Here the CDR3 DNA reads TGTGCCAGCAGCACCTCGACAGGCTCCTACGAGCAGTACTTC. This codes for CASSTSTGSYEQYF.

The V gene is TRBV4-2, the J gene TRBJ1-1; 9 nucleotides agree with TRBD1. Trimming at V came to 2 bases and at J to 3 bases, leaving 7 bases not matched to a gene. Germline V CDR1 and CDR2: LGHNA, YNFKEQ. CDR3 length: 16 amino acids. As DNA, the CDR3 is TGTGCCAGCAGCCAATGGCGAACAGGGGGCTACACTGAAGCTTTCTTT. This encodes CASSQWRTGGYTEAFF.

This clonotype was counted ten times or more. V usage is TRBV12-3 or TRBV12-4 and J usage is TRBJ1-1; D is undetermined. CDR3 length equals 12 residues. Trimming stripped 2 bases from V and 7 bases from J, with 8 bases between. The CDR3: CASSLFLGEAFF. The CDR3 DNA reads TGTGCCAGCAGTTTATTTCTCGGTGAAGCTTTCTTT.

This clonotype was detected ten times or more. The chain couples TRBV19 to TRBJ2-3, with D tentatively TRBD1 or TRBD2 (5 bases each). This CDR3 contains 14 residues. With 5 bases removed from V and 0 bases from J, the gap between germline ends came to 9 bases. From germline, CDR1 is LNHDA and CDR2 SQIVND (reference sequence). Written as DNA, the CDR3 is TGTGCCAGTAGTTTCCGGGACAGCACAGATACGCAGTATTTT. This codes for CASSFRDSTDTQYF. The full variable domain, rest sourced from reference TRBV19 and TRBJ2-3, is DGGITQSPKYLFRKEGQNVTLSCEQNLNHDAMYWYRQDPGQGLRLIYYSQIVNDFQKGDIAEGYSVSREKKESFPLTVTSAQKNPTAFYLCASSFRDSTDTQYFGPGTRLTVL.

This clonotype was observed a handful of times. This chain joins TRBV6-1 and TRBJ2-7; 10 bases fit TRBD1. CDR3 size: 15 residues. CDR1 is MNHNS, CDR2 SASEGT, per germline. J was trimmed by 1 base and V by 5 bases; bases with no gene match: 5. As DNA, the CDR3 is TGTGCCAGCAGTAAACCGGGACAGGGGTCCTACGAGCAGTACGTC. Translated, it gives CASSKPGQGSYEQYV.

This clonotype turned up a few times. This chain uses TRBV7-9 with TRBJ2-2; unclear D gene. Germline CDR1 SEHNR, CDR2 FQNEAQ (reference sequence). The V end lost 2 bases, the J end lost 4 bases, and 14 bases lay between the germline ends. CDR3 length: 16 amino acids. The CDR3 DNA follows: TGTGCCAGCAGCTTACTGGGGTTTGATCGCACCGGGGAGCTGTTTTTT. This codes for CASSLLGFDRTGELFF. The variable domain in full, with the rest retrieved from reference TRBV7-9 and TRBJ2-2, is DTGVSQNPRHKITKRGQNVTFRCDPISEHNRLYWYRQTLGQGPEFLTYFQNEAQLEKSRLLSDRFSAERPKGSFSTLEIQRTEQGDSAMYLCASSLLGFDRTGELFFGEGSRLTVL.

This clonotype has ten or more counts. V is TRBV12-3 or TRBV12-4 and J is TRBJ1-2, with 7 bases lining up with TRBD1. V dropped 6 bases and J dropped 0; count of bases not matched to a gene: 4. The CDR3 has 14 residues. CDR3 nucleotide sequence: TGTGCCAGCAGCCAGACAGGGACTAACTATGGCTACACCTTC. As protein: CASSQTGTNYGYTF.

The sample holds many counts of this clonotype. The CDR3: CASSLAGLRNSPLHF. In nucleotides, the CDR3 is TGCGCCAGCAGCTTGGCGGGGTTGAGGAATTCACCCCTCCACTTT. This chain uses TRBV5-1 with TRBJ1-6; D gene unclear. This CDR3 has 15 amino acids. CDR1 and CDR2 from the germline V gene are SGHRS and YFSETQ. V was pared by 0 bases and J by 7 bases, with 11 bases between. Filled out from reference TRBV5-1 and TRBJ1-6, the complete variable domain reads KAGVTQTPRYLIKTRGQQVTLSCSPISGHRSVSWYQQTPGQGLQFLFEYFSETQRNKGNFPGRFSGRQFSNSRSEMNVSTLELGDSALYLCASSLAGLRNSPLHFGNGTRLTVT.

CDR3 sequence reads: CASSLDWDNEQFF. CDR3 nucleotide sequence: TGTGCCAGCAGCTTAGACTGGGACAATGAGCAGTTCTTC. V usage is TRBV11-1 and J usage is TRBJ2-1; D is uncertain. CDR3 size: 13 residues. Per the germline V gene, CDR1 is SGHAT and CDR2 is FQDESV (reference sequence). The V gene lost 1 base and the J gene lost 5 bases, with 6 bases spanning the gap.

There are many counts of this clonotype. The chain combines TRBV29-1 with TRBJ2-5, with D uncertain. In germline, CDR1 is SQVTM, CDR2 ANQGSEA. There are 15 residues in the CDR3. Trimming took off 0 bases at V and 4 bases at J, with 15 bases between the two ends. This CDR3 is CSVEDRAAEGETQYF. In nucleotides, the CDR3 is TGCAGCGTTGAAGATCGGGCAGCCGAAGGAGAGACCCAGTACTTC. The full variable domain, with the rest looked up from reference TRBV29-1 and TRBJ2-5, is SAVISQKPSRDICQRGTSLTIQCQVDSQVTMMFWYRQQPGQSLTLIATANQGSEATYESGFVIDKFPISRPNLTFSTLTVSNMSPEDSSIYLCSVEDRAAEGETQYFGPGTRLLVL.

The table lists this clonotype with many counts. This chain connects TRBV10-3 to TRBJ2-3, with 13 bases aligning to TRBD2. Germline CDR1 is ENHRY and CDR2 is SYGVKD. After removal of 3 bases from V and 4 bases from J, the junction contained 7 bases not matched to a gene. The CDR3 is 17 residues long. CDR3 in DNA: TGTGCCATCAGTGAAACCGGGACTAGCGGGGCTTCAGATACGCAGTATTTT. Translation gives CAISETGTSGASDTQYF.

This clonotype turned up a few times. This chain links TRBV7-2 with TRBJ2-1; TRBD2 aligns across 10 bases. Trimming removed 8 bases from V and 2 bases from J; junction bases left unmatched: 3. The germline V gene encodes CDR1 SGHTA and CDR2 FQGNSA. The length of the CDR3 is 14 residues. The CDR3 loop reads CASELAGTYNEQFF. The CDR3 nucleotides are TGTGCCAGCGAACTAGCGGGGACCTACAATGAGCAGTTCTTC.

This clonotype has ten or more counts. The CDR3 loop reads CASSLVGLVGLAEQYF. CDR3 bases: TGTGCCAGCAGCTTAGTAGGGCTAGTAGGATTGGCCGAGCAGTACTTC. This chain links TRBV7-2 with TRBJ2-7; D remains unclear. V was pared by 1 base and J by 6 bases, with 19 bases between. Per germline, CDR1 SGHTA and CDR2 FQGNSA. CDR3 length: 16 amino acids.

CDR3 sequence: CASSRITGTGGPDSPLHF. In DNA form, the CDR3 reads TGCGCCAGCAGCCGGATCACCGGAACGGGGGGGCCGGATTCACCCCTCCACTTT. The chain recombines TRBV4-1 with TRBJ1-6; D is possibly TRBD1 (6 bases). V lost 4 bases to trimming and J lost 8 bases, with 24 bases between them. CDR3 size: 18 residues. Germline V CDR1 and CDR2: MGHRA, YSYEKL.

In this sample, this clonotype turned up many times. This chain uses TRBV7-2 with TRBJ2-1; D remains unclear. In germline, CDR1 is SGHTA, CDR2 FQGNSA. The CDR3 length is 15 residues. With 5 bases removed from V and 6 bases from J, the gap between germline ends came to 17 bases. CDR3 coding DNA: TGTGCCAGCAGCCCACGACGAAGCCGGCTCAATGAGCAGTTCTTC. Protein product: CASSPRRSRLNEQFF.

This sequence joins TRBV6-2 or TRBV6-3 and TRBJ2-1, with a possible D match to TRBD1 (5 bases). The CDR3 is 13 residues long. Germline V gene lookup returns CDR1 MNHEY and CDR2 SVGEGT. V was shortened by 8 bases and J by 11 bases, with 19 bases between the two germline ends. CDR3 residues: CASEKGARRKQFF. CDR3 nucleotides: TGTGCCAGCGAAAAAGGGGCGAGAAGAAAGCAGTTCTTC.

This sequence joins TRBV6-2 or TRBV6-3 and TRBJ1-2; D gene unclear. The V gene lost 2 bases and the J gene lost 4 bases, with 8 bases spanning the gap. The CDR3 runs 13 residues. From germline, CDR1 is MNHEY and CDR2 SVGEGT. As DNA, the CDR3 is TGTGCCAGCAGTTACATCTCCAGCTATGGCTACACCTTC. Residues: CASSYISSYGYTF.

The chain joins TRBV6-6 to TRBJ2-7; 10 positions agree with TRBD1. Trimming took 6 bases from V and 4 from J; bases not matched to a gene: 3. The CDR3 spans 13 residues. The germline V gene has CDR1 MNHNY and CDR2 SVGAGI (reference sequence). The CDR3 coding sequence is TGTGCCAGCAGCCGGGACAGGGGTTACGAGCAGTACGTC. This gives the protein CASSRDRGYEQYV.

This clonotype was detected many times. The rearrangement uses TRBV12-3 or TRBV12-4 and TRBJ2-5; 8 positions agree with TRBD2. The CDR3 runs to 13 residues. Germline trimming cut 5 bases from V and 4 bases from J; bases unmatched to any gene: 3. CDR3 loop: CASSIAGGETQYF. CDR3 in DNA: TGTGCCAGCAGTATCGCGGGGGGAGAGACCCAGTACTTC.

The chain employs TRBV3-1 and TRBJ1-6; D is possibly TRBD1 (5 bases). Germline V lookup: CDR1 LGHDT, CDR2 YNNKEL (reference sequence). Trimming removed 0 bases at V and 8 bases at J, with 11 bases between. This CDR3 is 15 amino acids long. Here the CDR3 DNA reads TGTGCCAGCAGCCAAGATTTGGGGGGAGATTCACCCCTCCACTTT. It encodes CASSQDLGGDSPLHF.

CDR3 bases: TGTGCCAGCAGTTACTCTGCAGGACGAATAAGGGCAGATACGCAGTATTTT. This sequence encodes CASSYSAGRIRADTQYF. The chain uses TRBV6-6 and TRBJ2-3; the D is unclear. Trimming took off 0 bases at V and 4 bases at J, with 17 bases between the two ends. The CDR3 has 17 residues. Germline V gives CDR1 MNHNY, CDR2 SVGAGI (reference sequence).

This clonotype was seen more than once but under ten times. This chain links TRBV4-2 with TRBJ1-5; no clear D gene. This CDR3 has 16 amino acids. The V end was cut by 0 bases, the J end by 3 bases, with 12 bases between. The germline V gene encodes CDR1 LGHNA and CDR2 YNFKEQ. For the CDR3, the DNA is TGTGCCAGCAGCCAAGAGGGTAAGCGTCTCAATCAGCCCCAGCATTTT. Translated, it gives CASSQEGKRLNQPQHF.

This clonotype occurred a few times. In nucleotides, the CDR3 is TGTGCCATCAGTGAGTCTATAGGTTCCACAGATACGCAGTATTTT. It is translated as CAISESIGSTDTQYF. The chain links TRBV10-3 to TRBJ2-3; no definite D call. The CDR3 has 15 amino acids. CDR1 is ENHRY and CDR2 is SYGVKD in the germline V gene. V was pared by 0 bases and J by 2 bases, with 9 bases between.